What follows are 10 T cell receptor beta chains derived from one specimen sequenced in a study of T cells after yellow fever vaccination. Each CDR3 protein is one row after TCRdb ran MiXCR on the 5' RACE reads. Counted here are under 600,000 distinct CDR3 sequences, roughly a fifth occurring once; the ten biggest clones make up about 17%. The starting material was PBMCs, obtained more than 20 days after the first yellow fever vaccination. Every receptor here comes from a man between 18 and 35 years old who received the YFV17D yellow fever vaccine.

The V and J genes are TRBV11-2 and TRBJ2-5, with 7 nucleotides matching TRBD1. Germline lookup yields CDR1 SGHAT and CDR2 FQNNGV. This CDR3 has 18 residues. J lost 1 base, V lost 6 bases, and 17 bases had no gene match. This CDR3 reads CASSSRGPGTASQETQYF. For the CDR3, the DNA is TGTGCCAGCAGTTCTCGGGGCCCCGGGACAGCTAGCCAAGAGACCCAGTACTTC.

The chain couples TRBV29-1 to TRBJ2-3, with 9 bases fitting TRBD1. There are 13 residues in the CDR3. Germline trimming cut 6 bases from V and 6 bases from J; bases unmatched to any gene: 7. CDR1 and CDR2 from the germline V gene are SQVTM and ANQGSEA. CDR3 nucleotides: TGCAGCGTCGGGACAGGGCTTTACGATACGCAGTATTTT. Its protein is CSVGTGLYDTQYF.

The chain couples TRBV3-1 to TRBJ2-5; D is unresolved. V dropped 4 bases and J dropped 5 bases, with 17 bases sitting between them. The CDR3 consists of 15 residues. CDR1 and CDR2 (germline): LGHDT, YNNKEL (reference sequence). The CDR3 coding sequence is TGTGCCAGCAGCCTCCTAGTTGGTTCTGGGGAGACCCAGTACTTC. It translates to CASSLLVGSGETQYF.

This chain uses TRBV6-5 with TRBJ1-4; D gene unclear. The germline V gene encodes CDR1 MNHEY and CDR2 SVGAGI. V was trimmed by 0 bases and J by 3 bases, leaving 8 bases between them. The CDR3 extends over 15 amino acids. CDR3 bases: TGTGCCAGCAGTTACTCGAGTGGCCCTAATGAAAAACTGTTTTTT. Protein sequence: CASSYSSGPNEKLFF.

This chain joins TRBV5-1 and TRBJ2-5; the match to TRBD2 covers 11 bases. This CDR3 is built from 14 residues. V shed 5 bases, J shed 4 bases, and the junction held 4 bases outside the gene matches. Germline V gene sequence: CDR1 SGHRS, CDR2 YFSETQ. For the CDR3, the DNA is TGCGCCAGCAGTCGACTAGCGGGGACAGAGACCCAGTACTTC. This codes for CASSRLAGTETQYF.

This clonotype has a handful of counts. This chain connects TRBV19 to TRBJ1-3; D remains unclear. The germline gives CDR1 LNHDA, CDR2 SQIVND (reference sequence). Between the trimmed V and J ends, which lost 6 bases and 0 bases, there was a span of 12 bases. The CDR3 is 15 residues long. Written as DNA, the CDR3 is TGTGCCAGTAGCTATGGTAGCGGCTCTGGAAACACCATATATTTT. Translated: CASSYGSGSGNTIYF.

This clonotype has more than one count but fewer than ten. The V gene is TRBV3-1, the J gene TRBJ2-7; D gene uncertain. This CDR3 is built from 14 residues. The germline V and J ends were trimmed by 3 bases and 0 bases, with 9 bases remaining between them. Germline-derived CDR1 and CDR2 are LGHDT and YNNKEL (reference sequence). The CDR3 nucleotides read TGTGCCAGCAGCCATGCAACGGCCTCCTACGAGCAGTACTTC. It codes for CASSHATASYEQYF.

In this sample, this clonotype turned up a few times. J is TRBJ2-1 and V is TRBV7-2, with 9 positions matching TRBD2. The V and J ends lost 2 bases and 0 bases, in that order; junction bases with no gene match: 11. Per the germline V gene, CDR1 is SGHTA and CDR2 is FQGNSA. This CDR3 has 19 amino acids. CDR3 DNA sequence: TGTGCCAGCAGCTTAATGGGTCTGGGCGGGGGGGGCTCCTACAATGAGCAGTTCTTC. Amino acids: CASSLMGLGGGGSYNEQFF.

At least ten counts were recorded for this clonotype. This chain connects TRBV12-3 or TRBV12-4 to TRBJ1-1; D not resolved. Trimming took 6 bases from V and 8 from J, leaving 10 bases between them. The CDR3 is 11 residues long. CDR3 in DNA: TGTGCCAGCAGCCCCTATGGAGAAGCTTTCTTT. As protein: CASSPYGEAFF.

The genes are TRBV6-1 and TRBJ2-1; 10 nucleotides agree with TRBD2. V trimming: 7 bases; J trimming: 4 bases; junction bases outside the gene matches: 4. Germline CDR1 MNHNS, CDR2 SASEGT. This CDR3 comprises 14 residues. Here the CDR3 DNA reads TGTGCCAGCACTGGGACTAGCGCGTACAATGAGCAGTTCTTC. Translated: CASTGTSAYNEQFF.